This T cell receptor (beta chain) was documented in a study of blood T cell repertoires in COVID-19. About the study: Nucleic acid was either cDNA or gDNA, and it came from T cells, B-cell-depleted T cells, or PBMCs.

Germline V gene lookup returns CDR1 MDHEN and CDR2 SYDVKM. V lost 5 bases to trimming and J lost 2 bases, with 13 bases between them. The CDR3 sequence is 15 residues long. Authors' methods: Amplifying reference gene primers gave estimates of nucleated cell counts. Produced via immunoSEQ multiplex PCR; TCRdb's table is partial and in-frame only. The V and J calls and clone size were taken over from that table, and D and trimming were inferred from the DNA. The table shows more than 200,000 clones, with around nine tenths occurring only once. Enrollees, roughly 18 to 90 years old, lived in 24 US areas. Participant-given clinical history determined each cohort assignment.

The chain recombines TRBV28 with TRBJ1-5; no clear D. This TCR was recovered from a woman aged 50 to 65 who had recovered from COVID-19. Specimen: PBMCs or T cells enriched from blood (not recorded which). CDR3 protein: CASSTRVIGNQPQHF. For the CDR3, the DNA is TGTGCCAGCAGTACGAGGGTTATCGGCAATCAGCCCCAGCATTTT.